This T cell receptor (beta chain) was found in a study of B cell selection in AIRE deficiency. Regulatory T cells were sorted as CD4+CD25hiCD127low/negative. This table comes from immunoSEQ multiplex PCR, and its TCRdb copy is limited to in-frame clones, with some not included. The sample has 20,000 to 25,000 clones, about 94% seen once. The CDR3 loop spans 12 amino acids. With 0 bases removed from V and 7 bases from J, the gap between germline ends came to 7 bases. The germline gives CDR1 SGHVT, CDR2 SQSDAQ. This receptor was identified in a human donor with AIRE deficiency. The chain has TRBV7-4 and TRBJ2-7; D ambiguous. Sequenced input: Tregs sorted from PBMCs. The CDR3 protein is CASSLATGEQYF. Here the CDR3 DNA reads TGTGCCAGCAGCTTAGCTACCGGAGAGCAGTACTTC. Supplemented by reference TRBV7-4 and TRBJ2-7, the full variable domain reads GAGVSQSPRYKVAKRGRDVALRCDSISGHVTLYWYRQTLGQGSEVLTYSQSDAQRDKSGRPSGRFSAERPERSVSTLKIQRTEQGDSAVYLCASSLATGEQYFGPGTRLTVT.